This section outlines one T cell receptor beta chain sequence together with its context. This receptor's antigen is unknown. No base quality information exists; no much larger clone differs at one position. TCRbeta CDR3 regions were amplified from genomic DNA by means of the immunoSEQ Assay, a bias-controlled multiplex PCR. As for how the authors treated the data: The number of nucleated cells in each sample was estimated by amplification of reference gene primers within the assay. Sequence reads were collapsed and filtered to measure the absolute abundance of every unique TCRbeta CDR3 rearrangement. For each sample, productive Simpson clonality was calculated by taking the square root of Simpson's diversity index across productive rearrangements. Entries here come from immuneACCESS through TCRdb and include only in-frame sequences with V and J called. Some clones fail to appear in such tables; in the studies checked, an unresolved V gene covers under half of the shortfall, and the cause of the remainder is unknown. V and J calls and clone size are as listed in that table; D and trimming were resolved from the DNA. In all, the sample holds about 190,000 clones, and over 80% of those were seen once. The biggest ten clones account for roughly 3.1% of the sample.

The sample is drawn from a study of blood T cell repertoires in COVID-19 (TCRdb year 2020). Background for the entire study: The collaborator samples originated in the United States, Italy and Spain and spanned the acute and convalescent phases of COVID-19. The material from the prospective study consisted of cDNA or gDNA derived from T cells, B-cell-depleted T cells, or PBMCs. The repertoires were released in a freely available public database meant as a resource for research on the immune response to SARS-CoV-2. Where available, HLA class I and class II types were taken from metadata supplied by the sample provider and were not determined by assay-based typing. Nearly every sample came with metadata listing a de-identified subject ID, COVID-19 status, age in years and sex. Deeply sampled blood TCRbeta repertoires from subjects exposed to, actively infected with, or recovered from COVID-19 were included in the dataset. The samples were drawn from the first 160 participants of the ongoing ImmuneRACE study and from 1,254 subjects provided by 6 global collaborators.

Unmatched junction bases come to 2, with V trimmed by 2 bases and J by 4 bases. The CDR3, from cysteine to phenylalanine, totals 14 residues. Just the 42-base CDR3 DNA is kept, in frame starting at base 1. Via the germline V gene, CDR1 is KGHSH and CDR2 LQKENI. Broad study findings and their caveats: The amount of clinical and demographic metadata varied by source and participant and was provided uncurated.

Participants in the prospective study were aged roughly 18 to 100 years, lived in under 30 United States geographic areas, and enrolled through a virtual design. Cohort assignment in the prospective study relied on participant-reported clinical history from a screening survey and a study questionnaire. Exposed participants had been in contact with someone with a PCR-confirmed or clinician-diagnosed COVID-19 case within 2 weeks of study entry. In the prospective study, whole blood, serum and a nasopharyngeal or oropharyngeal swab were collected from each participant by mobile phlebotomists. Over an approximately two-month period, participants in the prospective study had the option of providing additional blood draws and questionnaires. Before DNA extraction, prospective study blood samples were shipped either frozen or at room temperature.

This clonotype originated in a woman in her twenties or thirties who had been exposed to COVID-19. The sequencing sample was made of PBMCs or T cells enriched from blood (not recorded which). The chain is made from TRBV18 and TRBJ2-7, and TRBD2 aligns with 10 junction nucleotides. The CDR3 protein is CASSPGGLAYEQYF. The nucleotide sequence is given as TGTGCCAGCTCACCAGGGGGACTAGCGTACGAGCAGTACTTC.